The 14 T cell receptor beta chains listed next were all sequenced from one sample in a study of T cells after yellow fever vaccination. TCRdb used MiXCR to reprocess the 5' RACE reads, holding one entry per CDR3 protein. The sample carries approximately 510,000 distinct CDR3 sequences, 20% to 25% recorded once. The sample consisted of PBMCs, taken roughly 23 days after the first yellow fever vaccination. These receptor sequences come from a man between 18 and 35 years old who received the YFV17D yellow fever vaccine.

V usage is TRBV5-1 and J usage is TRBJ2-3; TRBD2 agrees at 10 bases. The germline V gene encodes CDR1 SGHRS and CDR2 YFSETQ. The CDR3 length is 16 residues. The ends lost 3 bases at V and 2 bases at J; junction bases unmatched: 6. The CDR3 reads CASSYLAGGNTDTQYF. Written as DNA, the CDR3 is TGCGCCAGCAGCTACTTAGCGGGGGGAAACACAGATACGCAGTATTTT.

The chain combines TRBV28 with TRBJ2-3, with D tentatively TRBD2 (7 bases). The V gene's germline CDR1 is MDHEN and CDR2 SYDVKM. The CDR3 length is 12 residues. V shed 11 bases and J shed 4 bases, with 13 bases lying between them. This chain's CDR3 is CAGGGFSDTQYF. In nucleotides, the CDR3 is TGTGCCGGCGGGGGCTTCTCAGATACGCAGTATTTT.

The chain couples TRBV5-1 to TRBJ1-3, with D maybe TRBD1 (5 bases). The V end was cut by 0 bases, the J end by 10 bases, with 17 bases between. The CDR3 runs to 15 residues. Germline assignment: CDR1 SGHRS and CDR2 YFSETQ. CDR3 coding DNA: TGCGCCAGCAGCTTGGCCGACGGGCAGGGAGGAACCATATATTTT. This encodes CASSLADGQGGTIYF.

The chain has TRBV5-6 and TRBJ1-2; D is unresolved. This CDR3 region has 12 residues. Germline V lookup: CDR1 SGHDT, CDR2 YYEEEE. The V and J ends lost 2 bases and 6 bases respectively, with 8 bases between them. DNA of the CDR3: TGTGCCAGCAGCTTTCCATCAGATGGCTACACCTTC. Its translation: CASSFPSDGYTF.

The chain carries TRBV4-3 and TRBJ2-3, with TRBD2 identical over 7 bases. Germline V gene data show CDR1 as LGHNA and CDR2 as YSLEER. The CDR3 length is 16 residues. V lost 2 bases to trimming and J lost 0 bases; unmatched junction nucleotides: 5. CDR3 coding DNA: TGCGCCAGCAGCCAACAAGCGGGACCTAGCACAGATACGCAGTATTTT. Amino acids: CASSQQAGPSTDTQYF.

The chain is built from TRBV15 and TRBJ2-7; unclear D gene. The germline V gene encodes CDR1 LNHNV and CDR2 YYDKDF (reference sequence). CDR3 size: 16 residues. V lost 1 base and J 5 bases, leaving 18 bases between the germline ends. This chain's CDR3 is CATSRVRGRYEDEQYV. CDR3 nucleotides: TGTGCCACCAGCAGAGTTCGTGGCAGGTACGAAGACGAGCAGTACGTC.

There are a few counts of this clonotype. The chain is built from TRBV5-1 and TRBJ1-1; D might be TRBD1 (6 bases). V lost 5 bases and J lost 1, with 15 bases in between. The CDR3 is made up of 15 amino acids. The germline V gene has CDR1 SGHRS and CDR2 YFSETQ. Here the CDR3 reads CASRVQGTANTEAFF. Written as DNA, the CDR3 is TGCGCCAGCAGGGTACAGGGTACTGCGAACACTGAAGCTTTCTTT.

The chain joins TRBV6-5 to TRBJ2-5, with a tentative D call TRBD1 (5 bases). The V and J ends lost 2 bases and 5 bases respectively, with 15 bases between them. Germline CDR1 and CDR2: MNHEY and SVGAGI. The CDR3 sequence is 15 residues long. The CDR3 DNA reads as TGTGCCAGCAGTTACACGAGGACACTCCGGGAGACCCAGTACTTC. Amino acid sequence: CASSYTRTLRETQYF.

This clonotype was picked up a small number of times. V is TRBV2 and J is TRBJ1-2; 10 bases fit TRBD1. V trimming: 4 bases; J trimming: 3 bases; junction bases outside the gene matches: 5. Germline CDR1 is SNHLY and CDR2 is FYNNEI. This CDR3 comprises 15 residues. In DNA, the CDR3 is TGTGCCAGCAGTGGGAGACAGGGGGCCTACTATGGCTACACCTTC. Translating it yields CASSGRQGAYYGYTF.

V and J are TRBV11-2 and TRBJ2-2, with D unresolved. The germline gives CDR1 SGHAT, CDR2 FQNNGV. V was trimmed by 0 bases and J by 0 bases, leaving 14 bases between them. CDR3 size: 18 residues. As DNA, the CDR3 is TGTGCCAGCAGCTTAGACCACAGAAACTACGCGAACACCGGGGAGCTGTTTTTT. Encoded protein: CASSLDHRNYANTGELFF.

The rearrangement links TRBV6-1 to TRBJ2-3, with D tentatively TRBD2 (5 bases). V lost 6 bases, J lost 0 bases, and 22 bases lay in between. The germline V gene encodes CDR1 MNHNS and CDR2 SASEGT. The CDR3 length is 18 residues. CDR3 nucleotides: TGTGCCAGCAGCCCGCTGATTTTGGACTTCGCTAGCACAGATACGCAGTATTTT. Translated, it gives CASSPLILDFASTDTQYF.

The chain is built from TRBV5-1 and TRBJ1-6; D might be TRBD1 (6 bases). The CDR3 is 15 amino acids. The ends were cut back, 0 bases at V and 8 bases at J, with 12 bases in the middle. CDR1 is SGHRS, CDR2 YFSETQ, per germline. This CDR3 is CASSLGGQPYSPLHF. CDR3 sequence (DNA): TGCGCCAGCAGCTTGGGCGGACAGCCCTATTCACCCCTCCACTTT.

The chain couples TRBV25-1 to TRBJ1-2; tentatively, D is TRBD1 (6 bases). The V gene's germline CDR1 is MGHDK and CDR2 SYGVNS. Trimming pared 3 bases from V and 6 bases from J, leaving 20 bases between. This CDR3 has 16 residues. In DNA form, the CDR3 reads TGTGCCAGCAGTGAGCCCGGGTGGGGGGCAAAGAATGGCTACACCTTC. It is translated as CASSEPGWGAKNGYTF.

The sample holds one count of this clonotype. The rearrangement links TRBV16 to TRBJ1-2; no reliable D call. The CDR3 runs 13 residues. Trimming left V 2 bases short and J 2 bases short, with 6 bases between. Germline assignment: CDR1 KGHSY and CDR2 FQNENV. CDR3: CASSQAQNYGYTF. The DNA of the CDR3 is TGTGCCAGCAGCCAAGCGCAGAACTATGGCTACACCTTC.